Only a few counts were recorded for the clone carrying this TCR beta chain. Its antigen is unidentified. Being one base from a much bigger clone, this may be a read error. The source of the sample is a study of molecular identifiers for immune sequencing clone quantification. General study findings and limits: Reportedly, one cell's Jurkat TCR RNA was detected within 1,100,000 naive CD8 cells. Underestimated sizes of highly expanded clones could result from identical TCR molecules that share a barcode.

RNA fractions of 10%, 30% or 50% and 20,000 to 1,000,000 sorted cells were the source of naive CD8 libraries. Sorting was used to obtain naive CD8 T cells (CD8+CD4-CCR7+CD45RA+). TCRdb re-analysed the PCR reads in MiXCR, keeping a single row per CDR3 protein. Of around 89,000 distinct CDR3 sequences listed, around 19% are singletons. With V trimmed by 5 bases and J by 1 base, 7 bases remained unmatched. CDR1 is MDHEN and CDR2 is SYDVKM in the germline V gene. This CDR3 is 15 amino acids long. V is TRBV28 and J is TRBJ2-5; 7 bases map to TRBD2. Sequencing was performed on naive CD8+ T cells from blood, with Jurkat cell RNA spiked in. Described subset: FACS-sorted CD8+CD4-CCR7+CD45RA+ naive T cells. This clonotype was obtained from a human donor in good health. Some libraries in this study had Jurkat cell RNA spiked in. The DNA for the CDR3 is TGTGCCAGCAGTCTCCTTCTAGCGGCCCAAGAGACCCAGTACTTC. Translated, it gives CASSLLLAAQETQYF.